The clone carrying this T cell receptor beta chain was found a few times. This sample is drawn from a study of blood T cell repertoires in COVID-19. About the research overall: Acute and convalescent COVID-19 samples came from the United States, Italy and Spain. Sources were T cells, B-cell-depleted T cells, or PBMCs; the material itself was cDNA or gDNA.

Sequenced by immunoSEQ multiplex PCR; TCRdb stores in-frame clones only, minus some. The table has approximately 120,000 clones, around four fifths seen once. The V gene's germline CDR1 is LGHDT and CDR2 YNNKEL (reference sequence). V was clipped by 1 base and J by 0 bases, with 13 bases between them. The CDR3 is made up of 17 amino acids. V gene TRBV3-1 (or the pseudogene TRBV3-2) combines with J gene TRBJ1-3, with no clear D. The material sequenced was peripheral blood. The sequence was obtained from a human donor in a cohort sampled during active COVID-19. The CDR3 spells CASSQVHGYYSGNTIYF. The DNA of the CDR3 is TGTGCCAGCAGCCAAGTCCACGGATACTACTCTGGAAACACCATATATTTT.